These 22 T cell receptor beta chains share one sample of origin, sequenced in a study of blood T cell repertoires in COVID-19. Sequenced by immunoSEQ multiplex PCR; TCRdb stores in-frame clones only, minus some. The sample shows 150,000 or so clones, roughly 78% of them seen only once. Sample: peripheral blood. These receptors came from a man aged 80 or over with acute or convalescent COVID-19.

The rearrangement joins TRBV5-1 to TRBJ1-5; the D gene is possibly TRBD1 (6 bases). The CDR3 contains 13 residues. The germline V and J ends were trimmed by 5 bases and 7 bases, with 13 bases remaining between them. Germline V gene lookup returns CDR1 SGHRS and CDR2 YFSETQ. CDR3: CASSQGPLQPQHF. Here the CDR3 DNA reads TGCGCCAGCAGTCAGGGGCCCCTGCAGCCCCAGCATTTT. The full variable domain, rest sourced from reference TRBV5-1 and TRBJ1-5, is KAGVTQTPRYLIKTRGQQVTLSCSPISGHRSVSWYQQTPGQGLQFLFEYFSETQRNKGNFPGRFSGRQFSNSRSEMNVSTLELGDSALYLCASSQGPLQPQHFGDGTRLSIL.

This CDR3 is CASSPGGVGEQYV. The CDR3 region has the DNA TGTGCCAGCTCACCGGGTGGAGTCGGCGAGCAGTACGTC. The chain has TRBV18 and TRBJ2-7; D ambiguous. V dropped 3 bases and J dropped 6 bases, with 12 bases sitting between them. Germline V gene data show CDR1 as KGHSH and CDR2 as LQKENI. This CDR3 is built from 13 residues.

The chain joins TRBV6-1 to TRBJ2-7, with D maybe TRBD1 (5 bases). V lost 1 base and J lost 1, with 14 bases in between. Germline-derived CDR1 and CDR2 are MNHNS and SASEGT. The CDR3 contains 16 residues. This CDR3 is CASSEGLGQGSYEQYV. Here the CDR3 DNA reads TGTGCCAGCAGTGAAGGCTTGGGGCAGGGATCCTACGAGCAGTACGTC.

The chain recombines TRBV29-1 with TRBJ2-5; 8 bases fit TRBD2. The CDR3 is 11 residues long. V shed 7 bases, J shed 5 bases, and the junction held 3 bases outside the gene matches. The germline CDR1 and CDR2 sequences are SQVTM and ANQGSEA. In DNA, the CDR3 is TGCAGCGACCGGGGGGGGGAGACCCAGTACTTC. Residues: CSDRGGETQYF.

The chain is built from TRBV7-2 and TRBJ1-5, with D maybe TRBD1 (5 bases). CDR3 size: 11 residues. Germline-derived CDR1 and CDR2 are SGHTA and FQGNSA. Trimming shortened V by 8 bases and J by 4 bases, and 6 bases separated the two germline ends. DNA of the CDR3: TGTGCCAGCGGGGGGAATCAGCCCCAGCATTTT. As protein: CASGGNQPQHF.

This chain links TRBV7-2 with TRBJ2-5, with D unresolved. Germline CDR1 is SGHTA and CDR2 is FQGNSA. The CDR3 runs 12 residues. Trimming pared 4 bases from V and 0 bases from J, leaving 3 bases between. In DNA form, the CDR3 reads TGTGCCAGCAGCTCCTACCAAGAGACCCAGTACTTC. Encoded protein: CASSSYQETQYF.

The count of this clone is one. This chain connects TRBV5-6 to TRBJ2-2, with D unclear. CDR3 length: 14 amino acids. Germline assignment: CDR1 SGHDT and CDR2 YYEEEE. Trimming took 0 bases from V and 4 from J, leaving 7 bases between them. The CDR3, as DNA: TGTGCCAGCAGCTTGGACATGTCCACCGGGGAGCTGTTTTTT. Amino acids: CASSLDMSTGELFF. The whole variable domain, remainder taken from reference TRBV5-6 and TRBJ2-2, is DAGVTQSPTHLIKTRGQQVTLRCSPKSGHDTVSWYQQALGQGPQFIFQYYEEEERQRGNFPDRFSGHQFPNYSSELNVNALLLGDSALYLCASSLDMSTGELFFGEGSRLTVL.

The chain joins TRBV9 to TRBJ1-2, with TRBD1 identical over 7 bases. After removal of 4 bases from V and 5 bases from J, the junction contained 14 bases not matched to a gene. Germline V gives CDR1 SGDLS, CDR2 YYNGEE. The CDR3 is 16 residues long. CDR3 region: CASSRGTAGLGYGYTF. CDR3 nucleotides: TGTGCCAGCAGCCGAGGGACAGCGGGTCTCGGGTATGGCTACACCTTC.

The chain uses TRBV15 and TRBJ2-5, with 8 bases aligning to TRBD1. This CDR3 contains 14 residues. Per germline, CDR1 LNHNV and CDR2 YYDKDF (reference sequence). With 5 bases clipped from V and 2 bases from J, the junction kept 4 bases outside the gene matches. CDR3 sequence: CATSGYRGQETQYF. CDR3 nucleotide sequence: TGTGCCACCAGCGGATACAGGGGGCAAGAGACCCAGTACTTC.

CDR3 sequence: CSVESRQRSYNEQFF. Written as DNA, the CDR3 is TGCAGCGTTGAATCCCGACAGCGCTCCTACAATGAGCAGTTCTTC. J is TRBJ2-1 and V is TRBV29-1, with D possibly being TRBD1 (5 bases). The CDR3 covers 15 residues. The ends were cut back, 2 bases at V and 0 bases at J, with 11 bases in the middle. The germline V gene encodes CDR1 SQVTM and CDR2 ANQGSEA.

The rearrangement uses TRBV27 and TRBJ1-2; 12 positions agree with TRBD1. The CDR3 sequence is 15 residues long. V shed 5 bases, J shed 8 bases, and the junction held 9 bases outside the gene matches. Per the germline V gene, CDR1 is MNHEY and CDR2 is SMNVEV (reference sequence). CDR3 sequence reads: CASSPYPGQGAGYTF. The CDR3 DNA sequence: TGTGCCAGCAGTCCATACCCGGGACAGGGGGCGGGCTACACCTTC.

V and J are TRBV2 and TRBJ1-1, with a weak D call TRBD1 (5 bases). This CDR3 contains 13 residues. Germline CDR1 SNHLY, CDR2 FYNNEI. The V end lost 3 bases, the J end lost 4 bases, and 9 bases lay between the germline ends. This chain's CDR3 is CASSDREGTEAFF. CDR3 DNA: TGTGCCAGCAGTGACAGGGAGGGCACTGAAGCTTTCTTT.

The J gene is TRBJ1-5, the V gene TRBV10-2; 9 bases fit TRBD1. Germline CDR1 and CDR2: WSHSY and SAAADI. V dropped 6 bases and J dropped 6; count of bases not matched to a gene: 15. This CDR3 region has 17 residues. The CDR3 nucleotides are TGCGCCAGCAGCTCCCGGGGAGGACAGGGGCAGGGTCAGCCCCAGCATTTT. Translated: CASSSRGGQGQGQPQHF.

The chain employs TRBV3-1 (or the pseudogene TRBV3-2) and TRBJ2-1; 9 bases line up with TRBD2. The CDR3 extends over 14 amino acids. Germline V gives CDR1 LGHDT, CDR2 YNNKEL (reference sequence). J was trimmed by 7 bases and V by 4 bases; bases with no gene match: 5. This CDR3 reads CASSLSAGGNEQFF. In nucleotides, the CDR3 is TGTGCCAGCAGCCTATCAGCGGGGGGTAATGAGCAGTTCTTC.

The chain recombines TRBV11-3 with TRBJ1-1; a possible D gene is TRBD1 (6 bases). Germline assignment: CDR1 SGHNT and CDR2 YENEEA. V was cut by 3 bases and J by 6 bases, with 17 bases left in between. The length of the CDR3 is 15 residues. The CDR3 spells CASSFSATGTAEAFF. Here the CDR3 DNA reads TGTGCCAGCAGCTTCTCAGCTACAGGGACGGCTGAAGCTTTCTTT.

V gene TRBV6-4 combines with J gene TRBJ2-4, with 7 bases fitting TRBD1. V trimming: 0 bases; J trimming: 9 bases; junction bases outside the gene matches: 5. CDR1 and CDR2 from the germline V gene are MRHNA and SNTAGT. The CDR3 consists of 14 residues. The CDR3 spells CASSDSGGLAIQYF. Here the CDR3 DNA reads TGTGCCAGCAGTGACTCAGGGGGCCTGGCCATTCAGTACTTC.

The count of this clone is one. The chain recombines TRBV18 with TRBJ2-3; 9 bases agree with TRBD2. V lost 3 bases, J lost 4 bases, and 14 bases stayed unmatched. The CDR3 is 18 residues long. The germline V gene has CDR1 KGHSH and CDR2 LQKENI. CDR3 loop: CASSPFGGERGASDTQYF. CDR3 nucleotide sequence: TGTGCCAGCTCACCTTTCGGGGGAGAGCGGGGGGCCTCAGATACGCAGTATTTT.

V and J are TRBV10-3 and TRBJ1-1, with D uncertain. Germline CDR1 is ENHRY and CDR2 is SYGVKD. With 11 bases removed from V and 1 base from J, the gap between germline ends came to 14 bases. This CDR3 is 13 amino acids long. As DNA, the CDR3 is TGTGCCTCAAAAAACACAGAGAACACTGAAGCTTTCTTT. Translating it yields CASKNTENTEAFF.

CDR3 in DNA: TGCGCCAGCAGCCCCTCCGCAGGTAGCAATCAGCCCCAGCATTTT. It codes for CASSPSAGSNQPQHF. The genes are TRBV5-1 and TRBJ1-5; D uncertain. This CDR3 spans 15 amino acids. Germline V CDR1 and CDR2: SGHRS, YFSETQ. V lost 4 bases, J lost 0 bases, and 11 bases lay in between. Variable domain in full (rest from reference TRBV5-1 and TRBJ1-5): KAGVTQTPRYLIKTRGQQVTLSCSPISGHRSVSWYQQTPGQGLQFLFEYFSETQRNKGNFPGRFSGRQFSNSRSEMNVSTLELGDSALYLCASSPSAGSNQPQHFGDGTRLSIL.

The gene calls are TRBV11-2 and TRBJ2-1; 12 bases match TRBD2. V lost 1 base to trimming and J lost 9 bases; unmatched junction nucleotides: 7. The CDR3 runs 16 residues. Germline loops: CDR1 SGHAT, CDR2 FQNNGV. The CDR3 DNA is TGTGCCAGCAGCTTAGGTCTAGCGGGGGGGCAGGGTGAGCAGTTCTTC. Protein sequence: CASSLGLAGGQGEQFF.

This rearrangement joins TRBV30 to TRBJ2-3; 9 bases agree with TRBD2. This CDR3 is built from 15 residues. Germline V lookup: CDR1 GTSNPN, CDR2 SVGIG (reference sequence). After removal of 0 bases from V and 4 bases from J, the junction contained 5 bases not matched to a gene. CDR3 loop: CAWSVRRGGSDTQYF. CDR3 bases: TGTGCCTGGAGTGTACGGCGGGGGGGCTCAGATACGCAGTATTTT.

The chain couples TRBV18 to TRBJ2-5; 7 bases fit TRBD1. The CDR3 is 17 amino acids. The trim removed 0 bases at V and 5 bases at J, leaving 12 bases unmatched. Germline CDR1 reads KGHSH; CDR2 reads LQKENI. This CDR3 is CASSPPWKGGVGETQYF. The CDR3 DNA reads TGTGCCAGCTCACCACCGTGGAAAGGGGGCGTTGGTGAGACCCAGTACTTC.